One and the same sample provided the 21 T cell receptor beta chains below, sequenced in a study of CD8 T cells in Susac syndrome. Random-hexamer reverse transcription was applied to roughly 0.5 to 1 ug RNA. TCRdb itself ran the immunoSEQ multiplex PCR reads through MiXCR, one entry per CDR3 protein. The data show 250,000 or so distinct CDR3 sequences, with about 93% seen just once and 0.065% to 0.075% held by the top ten. The specimen sequenced was CD4+ T cells from PBMCs. All receptors derive from a human donor with multiple sclerosis.

The gene calls are TRBV7-9 and TRBJ2-3; the D gene could be TRBD1 or TRBD2 (5 bases each). V lost 3 bases and J 7 bases, leaving 17 bases between the germline ends. The CDR3 has 15 residues. Germline V lookup: CDR1 SEHNR, CDR2 FQNEAQ (reference sequence). The CDR3 DNA sequence: TGTGCCAGCAGCTTTGCCCGGACACGGGGCTATACGCAGTATTTT. Protein: CASSFARTRGYTQYF.

This chain joins TRBV11-3 and TRBJ1-1; D is ambiguous. Per germline, CDR1 SGHNT and CDR2 YENEEA. V lost 4 bases and J lost 4, with 13 bases in between. This CDR3 has 14 residues. The CDR3 region has the DNA TGTGCCAGCAGCTCGACACCCGGGGTCACTGAAGCTTTCTTT. This gives the protein CASSSTPGVTEAFF.

The V call is TRBV20-1, the J call TRBJ2-3; D is ambiguous. Trimming shortened V by 3 bases and J by 2 bases, and 9 bases separated the two germline ends. The CDR3 is 13 amino acids. Germline loops: CDR1 DFQATT, CDR2 SNEGSKA (reference sequence). The CDR3, as DNA: TGCAGTGCTAGGGCCGTTAACACAGATACGCAGTATTTT. This sequence encodes CSARAVNTDTQYF.

The genes are TRBV30 and TRBJ2-3; no firm D call. V lost 1 base to trimming and J lost 5 bases, with 7 bases between them. The germline CDR1 and CDR2 sequences are GTSNPN and SVGIG (reference sequence). This CDR3 has 12 amino acids. CDR3 region: CAWSDLGDTQYF. In DNA form, the CDR3 reads TGTGCCTGGAGTGACTTAGGAGATACGCAGTATTTT. Using reference TRBV30 and TRBJ2-3 for the parts outside the CDR3, the full variable domain is SQTIHQWPATLVQPVGSPLSLECTVEGTSNPNLYWYRQAAGRGLQLLFYSVGIGQISSEVPQNLSASRPQDRQFILSSKKLLLSDSGFYLCAWSDLGDTQYFGPGTRLTVL.

The chain has TRBV3-1 and TRBJ2-3; TRBD2 agrees at 9 bases. Germline loops: CDR1 LGHDT, CDR2 YNNKEL (reference sequence). The CDR3 runs to 15 residues. Trimming cost V 4 bases and J 5 bases; bases outside gene matches: 7. DNA of the CDR3: TGTGCCAGCAGCCTGGGCGGGGGGGCCTTAGATACGCAGTATTTT. Translated, it gives CASSLGGGALDTQYF.

The J gene is TRBJ1-1, the V gene TRBV6-2 or TRBV6-3; D not resolved. V dropped 0 bases and J dropped 12 bases, with 17 bases sitting between them. The CDR3 totals 14 residues. CDR1 and CDR2 (germline): MNHEY, SVGEGT. In DNA form, the CDR3 reads TGTGCCAGCAGTTACTCTCCAGAAGTGGGAGCAACTTTCTTT. The encoded protein is CASSYSPEVGATFF.

The chain recombines TRBV5-1 with TRBJ1-2; TRBD1 aligns across 9 bases. Per the germline V gene, CDR1 is SGHRS and CDR2 is YFSETQ. V lost 0 bases to trimming and J lost 4 bases; unmatched junction nucleotides: 7. The CDR3 has 16 residues. This CDR3 reads CASSLAPGTGIYGYTF. In nucleotides, the CDR3 is TGCGCCAGCAGCTTGGCACCCGGGACAGGGATCTATGGCTACACCTTC. Looking up the rest from reference TRBV5-1 and TRBJ1-2 gives the full variable domain: KAGVTQTPRYLIKTRGQQVTLSCSPISGHRSVSWYQQTPGQGLQFLFEYFSETQRNKGNFPGRFSGRQFSNSRSEMNVSTLELGDSALYLCASSLAPGTGIYGYTFGSGTRLTVV.

The rearrangement joins TRBV5-1 to TRBJ2-7; weak D call: TRBD1 (6 bases). This CDR3 is 13 amino acids long. Germline V gene lookup returns CDR1 SGHRS and CDR2 YFSETQ. V was pared by 1 base and J by 6 bases, with 11 bases between. The CDR3 loop reads CASSLWDNFEQYF. For the CDR3, the DNA is TGCGCCAGCAGCTTGTGGGACAATTTCGAGCAGTACTTC.

V usage is TRBV29-1 and J usage is TRBJ1-5; D ambiguous. Germline-derived CDR1 and CDR2 are SQVTM and ANQGSEA. This CDR3 contains 14 residues. Trimming left V 4 bases short and J 0 bases short, with 10 bases between. DNA for the CDR3: TGCAGCGTTGTACTTCAAGGTAGCAATCAGCCCCAGCATTTT. This translates into CSVVLQGSNQPQHF.

The rearrangement uses TRBV6-2 or TRBV6-3 and TRBJ1-4; a possible D gene is TRBD1 (5 bases). V lost 6 bases and J lost 0, with 8 bases in between. CDR3 length: 14 residues. CDR1 is MNHEY and CDR2 is SVGEGT in the germline V gene. The CDR3 loop reads CASRGTSTNEKLFF. CDR3 sequence (DNA): TGTGCCAGCAGGGGGACGTCAACTAATGAAAAACTGTTTTTT.

The count of this clonotype is one. J is TRBJ2-7 and V is TRBV7-2; 7 bases map to TRBD2. V was clipped by 1 base and J by 3 bases; unmatched bases: 3. The CDR3 runs 14 residues. CDR1 and CDR2 from the germline V gene are SGHTA and FQGNSA. CDR3 nucleotide sequence: TGTGCCAGCAGCTTAGACGAGCGGGACTACGAGCAGTACGTC. Protein product: CASSLDERDYEQYV.

The CDR3 reads CSAGQVTYGYTF. CDR3 coding DNA: TGCAGTGCAGGTCAGGTGACCTATGGCTACACCTTC. V and J are TRBV20-1 and TRBJ1-2; D gene uncertain. V was cut by 6 bases and J by 4 bases, with 12 bases left in between. The CDR3 spans 12 residues. The germline CDR1 and CDR2 sequences are DFQATT and SNEGSKA (reference sequence).

V and J are TRBV29-1 and TRBJ2-2; D ambiguous. The V end was cut by 4 bases, the J end by 4 bases, with 13 bases between. This CDR3 spans 14 amino acids. The germline V gene has CDR1 SQVTM and CDR2 ANQGSEA. The CDR3 loop reads CSVAATIFTGELFF. CDR3 nucleotides: TGCAGCGTTGCAGCCACCATTTTCACCGGGGAGCTGTTTTTT.

The chain couples TRBV24-1 to TRBJ2-1; TRBD2 matches 7 bases. V gave up 4 bases and J gave up 9 bases; unmatched junction bases: 14. The CDR3 is 16 amino acids. CDR1 is KGHDR and CDR2 is SFDVKD in the germline V gene. CDR3 DNA: TGTGCCACCAGTGACCCTCTAGCGGCCACGGGACGTGAGCAGTTCTTC. This gives the protein CATSDPLAATGREQFF.

The chain uses TRBV12-3 or TRBV12-4 and TRBJ1-4, with 7 nucleotides matching TRBD1. This CDR3 is 12 amino acids long. The J segment lost 13 bases and the V segment lost 4 bases, leaving 6 bases of the junction unmatched. The CDR3 spells CASSSTGLRLFF. The DNA for the CDR3 is TGTGCCAGCAGTTCGACAGGGTTAAGACTGTTTTTT.

The chain uses TRBV2 and TRBJ2-1, with 9 bases lining up with TRBD1. The CDR3 runs to 15 residues. Germline V gene sequence: CDR1 SNHLY, CDR2 FYNNEI. Unmatched junction bases numbered 8, after V lost 8 bases and J lost 3 bases. The CDR3 nucleotides are TGTGCCAGCGAAAGCGACAGGGGGGGCTACAATGAGCAGTTCTTC. Translating gives CASESDRGGYNEQFF.

The V and J genes are TRBV5-4 and TRBJ2-5; D gene ambiguous. Per germline, CDR1 SGHNT and CDR2 YYREEE (reference sequence). V was pared by 0 bases and J by 7 bases, with 10 bases between. The CDR3 has 13 residues. CDR3 amino acids: CASSLDPMGTQYF. The CDR3 DNA is TGTGCCAGCAGCTTGGATCCTATGGGGACCCAGTACTTC.

The chain links TRBV29-1 to TRBJ2-4; D is unresolved. V lost 5 bases and J lost 0, with 11 bases in between. The CDR3 runs to 14 residues. The germline V gene has CDR1 SQVTM and CDR2 ANQGSEA. The DNA for the CDR3 is TGCAGCGTTCGACTGACTTTAGCCAAAAACATTCAGTACTTC. Its protein product is CSVRLTLAKNIQYF.

The chain uses TRBV5-6 and TRBJ1-5, with D unresolved. Trimming removed 0 bases at V and 4 bases at J, with 8 bases between. Looked up from germline, CDR1 is SGHDT and CDR2 is YYEEEE. The CDR3 contains 14 residues. This CDR3 is CASSLGRLNQPQHF. The CDR3 DNA sequence: TGTGCCAGCAGCTTGGGACGGTTAAATCAGCCCCAGCATTTT.

This chain uses TRBV12-3 or TRBV12-4 with TRBJ2-2; 7 bases map to TRBD1. V lost 8 bases to trimming and J lost 5 bases; unmatched junction nucleotides: 8. The CDR3 is made up of 14 amino acids. Here the CDR3 DNA reads TGTGCCAGCTATGACAGGGTACGGACCGGGGAGCTGTTTTTT. It specifies CASYDRVRTGELFF.

The DNA for the CDR3 is TGTGCCAGCAGTTCTAGCGGGAGTGAAGTCAATGAGCAGTTCTTC. It specifies CASSSSGSEVNEQFF. This chain joins TRBV2 and TRBJ2-1; the match to TRBD2 covers 10 bases. Germline V gene lookup returns CDR1 SNHLY and CDR2 FYNNEI. The CDR3 runs 15 residues. J lost 6 bases, V lost 5 bases, and 7 bases had no gene match.